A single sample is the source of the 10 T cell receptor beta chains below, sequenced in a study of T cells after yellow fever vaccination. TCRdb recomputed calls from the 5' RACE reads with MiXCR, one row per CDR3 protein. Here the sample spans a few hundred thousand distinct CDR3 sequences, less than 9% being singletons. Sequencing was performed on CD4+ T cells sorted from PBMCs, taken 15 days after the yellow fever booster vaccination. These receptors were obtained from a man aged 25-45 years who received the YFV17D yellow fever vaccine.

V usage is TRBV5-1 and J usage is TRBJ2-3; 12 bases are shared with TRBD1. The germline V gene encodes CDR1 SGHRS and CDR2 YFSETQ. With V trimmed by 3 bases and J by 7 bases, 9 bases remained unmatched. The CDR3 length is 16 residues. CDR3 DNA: TGCGCCAGCAGCTCCGCCGGGACAGGGGGCAGGAATACGCAGTATTTT. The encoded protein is CASSSAGTGGRNTQYF.

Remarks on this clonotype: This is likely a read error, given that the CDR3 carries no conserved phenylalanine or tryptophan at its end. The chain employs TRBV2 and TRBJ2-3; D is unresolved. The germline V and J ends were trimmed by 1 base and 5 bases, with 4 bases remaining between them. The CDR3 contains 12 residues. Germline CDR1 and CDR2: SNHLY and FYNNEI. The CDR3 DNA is TGTGCCAGCAGTGAAGAGGGAGATACGCAGTATTAT. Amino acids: CASSEEGDTQYY.

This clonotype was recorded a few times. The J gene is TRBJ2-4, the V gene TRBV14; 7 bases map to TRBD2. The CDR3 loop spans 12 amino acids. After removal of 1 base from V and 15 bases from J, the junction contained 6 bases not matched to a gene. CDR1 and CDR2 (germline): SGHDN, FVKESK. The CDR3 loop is CASSQGGGYLYF. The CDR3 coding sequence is TGTGCCAGCAGCCAAGGGGGGGGATATCTGTACTTC.

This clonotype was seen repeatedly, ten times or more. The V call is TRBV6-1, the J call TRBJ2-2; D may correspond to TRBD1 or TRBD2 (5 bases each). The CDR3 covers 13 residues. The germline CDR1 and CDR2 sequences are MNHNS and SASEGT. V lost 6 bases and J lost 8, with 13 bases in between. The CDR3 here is CASRESGPGELFF. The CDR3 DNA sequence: TGTGCCAGCAGGGAATCGGGACCTGGGGAGCTGTTTTTT.

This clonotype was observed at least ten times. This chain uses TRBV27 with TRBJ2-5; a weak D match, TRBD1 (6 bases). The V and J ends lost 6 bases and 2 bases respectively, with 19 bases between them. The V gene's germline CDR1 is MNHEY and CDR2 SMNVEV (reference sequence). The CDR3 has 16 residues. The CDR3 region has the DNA TGTGCCAGCAGCTTCATGGGGGCGCCACAACAAGAGACCCAGTACTTC. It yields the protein CASSFMGAPQQETQYF.

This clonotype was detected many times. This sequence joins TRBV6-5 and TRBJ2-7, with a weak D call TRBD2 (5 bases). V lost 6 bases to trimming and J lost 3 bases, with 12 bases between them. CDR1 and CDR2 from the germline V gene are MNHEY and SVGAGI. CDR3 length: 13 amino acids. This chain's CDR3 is CASRRATFYEQYF. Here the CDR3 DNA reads TGTGCCAGCAGGAGGGCGACGTTCTACGAGCAGTACTTC.

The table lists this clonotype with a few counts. CDR3 sequence reads: CASSATGKRGEAFF. The CDR3 nucleotides are TGTGCCAGCAGCGCGACAGGGAAACGGGGTGAAGCTTTCTTT. The chain uses TRBV6-2 or TRBV6-3 and TRBJ1-1, with 7 bases fitting TRBD1. The germline CDR1 and CDR2 sequences are MNHEY and SVGEGT. The CDR3 is 14 residues long. Losses at the gene ends were 6 bases for V and 7 bases for J; bases not matched to a gene: 11.

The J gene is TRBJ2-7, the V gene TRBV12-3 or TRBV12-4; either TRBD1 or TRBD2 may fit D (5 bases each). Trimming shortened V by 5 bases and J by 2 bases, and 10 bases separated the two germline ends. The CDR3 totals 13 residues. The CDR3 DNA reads TGTGCCAGCAGTACCGGGACCCCCTACGAGCAGTACTTC. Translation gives CASSTGTPYEQYF.

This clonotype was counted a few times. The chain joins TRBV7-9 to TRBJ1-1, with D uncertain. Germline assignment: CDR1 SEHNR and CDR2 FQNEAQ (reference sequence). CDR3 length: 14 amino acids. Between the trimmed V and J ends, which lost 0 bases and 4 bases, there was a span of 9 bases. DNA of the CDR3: TGTGCCAGCAGCTTAGCTGTAGGAAGCACTGAAGCTTTCTTT. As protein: CASSLAVGSTEAFF. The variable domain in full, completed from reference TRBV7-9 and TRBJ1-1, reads DTGVSQNPRHKITKRGQNVTFRCDPISEHNRLYWYRQTLGQGPEFLTYFQNEAQLEKSRLLSDRFSAERPKGSFSTLEIQRTEQGDSAMYLCASSLAVGSTEAFFGQGTRLTVV.

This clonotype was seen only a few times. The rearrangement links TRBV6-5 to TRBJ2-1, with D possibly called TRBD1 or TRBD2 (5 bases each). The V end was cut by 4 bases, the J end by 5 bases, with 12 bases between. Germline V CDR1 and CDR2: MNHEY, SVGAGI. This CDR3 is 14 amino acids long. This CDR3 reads CASSSPGRDNEQFF. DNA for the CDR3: TGTGCCAGCAGTTCACCGGGACGGGACAATGAGCAGTTCTTC.